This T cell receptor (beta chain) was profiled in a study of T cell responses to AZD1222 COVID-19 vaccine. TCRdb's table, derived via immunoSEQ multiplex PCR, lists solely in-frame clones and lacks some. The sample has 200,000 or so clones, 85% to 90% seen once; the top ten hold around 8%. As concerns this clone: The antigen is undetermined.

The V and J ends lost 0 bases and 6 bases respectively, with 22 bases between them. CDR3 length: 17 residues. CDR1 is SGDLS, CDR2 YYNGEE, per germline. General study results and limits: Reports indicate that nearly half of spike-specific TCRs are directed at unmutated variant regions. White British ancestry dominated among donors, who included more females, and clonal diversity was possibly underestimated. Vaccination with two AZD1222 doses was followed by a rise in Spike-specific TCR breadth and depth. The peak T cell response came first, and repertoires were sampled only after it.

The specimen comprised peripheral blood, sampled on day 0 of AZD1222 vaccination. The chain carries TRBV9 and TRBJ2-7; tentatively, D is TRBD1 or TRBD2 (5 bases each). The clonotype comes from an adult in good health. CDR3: CASSVDGRETWVSEQYF. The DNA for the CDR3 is TGTGCCAGCAGCGTAGATGGCAGGGAGACTTGGGTAAGCGAGCAGTACTTC.